This T cell receptor beta chain is drawn from a study of blood T cell repertoires in COVID-19 (dated by TCRdb to 2018 to 2021). The study in broad terms: The collaborator samples originated in the United States, Italy and Spain and spanned the acute and convalescent phases of COVID-19. The prospective study material was composed of cDNA or gDNA derived from T cells, B-cell-depleted T cells, or PBMCs. The dataset comprised deeply sampled blood TCRbeta repertoires from subjects exposed to, actively infected with, or recovered from COVID-19. The repertoires were released in a freely available public database intended as a resource for research on the immune response to SARS-CoV-2. Samples were obtained from the ongoing ImmuneRACE study (first 160 participants) and from over 1,000 subjects provided by 6 global collaborators. Nearly every sample came with metadata listing a de-identified subject ID, COVID-19 status, age in years and sex. Where available, HLA class I and class II types were taken from metadata supplied by the sample provider and were not determined by assay-based typing.

Collaborating institutions collected whole blood in K2EDTA tubes following their own protocols. Collaborator samples were shipped for TCRbeta analysis as frozen whole blood, isolated PBMCs, or DNA extracted from either sample type. TCRbeta CDR3 regions were amplified from genomic DNA by means of the immunoSEQ Assay, a bias-controlled multiplex PCR. In the paper's pipeline: Nucleated cell counts per sample were estimated from amplification of reference gene primers within the assay. Sequence reads were collapsed and filtered to measure the absolute abundance of every unique TCRbeta CDR3 rearrangement. For each sample, productive Simpson clonality was calculated as the square root of Simpson's diversity index over productive rearrangements. This immuneACCESS table, as held by TCRdb, lists in-frame sequences with V and J called but not all clones. Of the missing ones, under half trace to an unresolved V gene in checked studies; the others have no known cause. V, J and clone size reflect that table, while D and trimming were determined from the DNA. Here the sample has approximately 88,000 clones; more than 70% occur a single time. More than 12% of the sample comes from the top ten.

Results and caveats for the whole study, not just this receptor: The amount of clinical and demographic metadata varied by source and participant and was provided uncurated.

As for this clone: This clone's antigen is unknown. Per-base qualities were not stored, and no clone one base away is much larger.

Inclusive of the bounding cysteine and phenylalanine, the CDR3 is 14 residues long. The sequence is cut down to CDR3 DNA, 42 bases in frame from base 1. The germline ends are 16 bases apart after V is trimmed by 0 bases and J by 8 bases. Looking up the germline V gene (reference sequence) yields CDR1 GTSNPN and CDR2 SVGIG. Sequencing was carried out using peripheral blood. Recombination joined TRBV30 with TRBJ1-1; the D gene is possibly TRBD1, with 6 bases matching. The source of this sequence is a woman aged 70 to 79 with acute or convalescent COVID-19. The CDR3 is CAWSVGFGGPEAFF. The bases are TGTGCCTGGAGTGTAGGTTTTGGGGGCCCGGAAGCTTTCTTT.